This T cell receptor beta chain appears in the sequencing data of a study of cytomegalovirus exposure and HLA in healthy donors. Germline V gene data show CDR1 as GTSNPN and CDR2 as SVGIG (reference sequence). V shed 2 bases and J shed 6 bases, with 10 bases lying between them. This CDR3 spans 12 amino acids. In regard to this clone: Its antigen is not known.

Study-wide results and limits: Rarity characterized most TCR sequences, yet some public TCRs appeared in many donors.

The table came from immunoSEQ multiplex PCR; TCRdb's copy has only in-frame clones and leaves some out. The table includes some 150,000 clones, 75% to 90% detected once. This receptor was obtained from a man aged 18 to 29 in good health and CMV-seropositive. The source material was PBMCs. The rearrangement links TRBV30 to TRBJ2-5, with D perhaps TRBD1 (5 bases). CDR3 nucleotides: TGTGCCTGGAGTACAGGACGGAAGACCCAGTACTTC. Its protein product is CAWSTGRKTQYF.